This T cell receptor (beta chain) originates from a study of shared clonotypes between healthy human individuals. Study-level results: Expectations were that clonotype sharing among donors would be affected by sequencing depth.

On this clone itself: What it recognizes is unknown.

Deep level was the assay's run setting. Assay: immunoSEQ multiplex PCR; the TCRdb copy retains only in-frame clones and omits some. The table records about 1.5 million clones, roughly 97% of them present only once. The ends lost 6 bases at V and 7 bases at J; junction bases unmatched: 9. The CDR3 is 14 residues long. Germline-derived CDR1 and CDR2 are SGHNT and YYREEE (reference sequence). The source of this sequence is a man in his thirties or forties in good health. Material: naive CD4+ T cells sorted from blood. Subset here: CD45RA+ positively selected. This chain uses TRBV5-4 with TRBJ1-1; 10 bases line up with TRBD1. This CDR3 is CASTPGQGFREAFF. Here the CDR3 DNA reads TGTGCCAGCACCCCGGGACAGGGGTTCCGTGAAGCTTTCTTT.